A selection of T cell receptor beta chains follows, all from one sample in a study of blood T cell repertoires in COVID-19. Sequencing used immunoSEQ multiplex PCR; TCRdb keeps in-frame clones, though not all of them. The profile shows hundreds of thousands of clones, approximately 90% of them singletons. The sequenced sample consisted of peripheral blood. Source of these receptors: a woman aged 18-29 years with acute or convalescent COVID-19. Both conserved end residues are part of each CDR3. Fields, in order: D gene, J gene, clone size, V gene, CDR3 protein, CDR3 DNA. The D gene is left open where the match is weak. Clone size is stated in some rows and not others, as once, few, many or a class when expanded.

-	TRBJ2-7	once	TRBV12-3/TRBV12-4	CASSFSHEQYF	TGTGCCAGCAGTTTCTCCCACGAGCAGTACTTC
-	TRBJ1-1	-	TRBV19	CASGEGPNTEAFF	TGTGCCAGTGGGGAGGGACCGAACACTGAAGCTTTCTTT
-	TRBJ1-1	-	TRBV4-2	CASSPITSETEAFF	TGTGCCAGCAGCCCCATTACCTCGGAGACTGAAGCTTTCTTT
-	TRBJ1-2	-	TRBV3-1/TRBV3-2	CASSQVSRGSGGYGYTF	TGTGCCAGCAGCCAAGTCAGCCGAGGGTCAGGTGGTTATGGCTACACCTTC
TRBD1	TRBJ2-3	-	TRBV7-2	CASSSRDRTSTDTQYF	TGTGCCAGCAGCTCCCGGGACAGAACTAGCACAGATACGCAGTATTTT
-	TRBJ2-4	-	TRBV4-1	CASSQGQGLENIQYF	TGCGCCAGCAGCCAAGGTCAGGGGTTGGAAAACATTCAGTACTTC
TRBD1	TRBJ1-1	-	TRBV29-1	CSVPRPDRGLGGMNTEAFF	TGCAGCGTCCCGAGGCCGGACAGGGGGCTCGGGGGCATGAACACTGAAGCTTTCTTT
TRBD1	TRBJ2-1	once	TRBV9	CASSGQGTEQFF	TGTGCCAGCAGCGGACAGGGAACAGAGCAGTTCTTC
TRBD1	TRBJ1-2	-	TRBV10-3	CAISRQGPVRGYTF	TGTGCCATCAGTCGACAGGGTCCGGTTCGGGGCTACACCTTC
TRBD1	TRBJ1-2	-	TRBV7-9	CASSPWTGTPNYGYTF	TGTGCCAGCAGCCCCTGGACAGGGACCCCCAACTATGGCTACACCTTC
-	TRBJ2-2	-	TRBV30	CAWNWLEAGELFF	TGTGCCTGGAACTGGCTGGAGGCCGGGGAGCTGTTTTTT
TRBD2	TRBJ2-7	-	TRBV7-2	CASSPTSGGVYEQYF	TGTGCCAGCAGCCCAACTAGCGGGGGGGTCTACGAGCAGTACTTC
TRBD1	TRBJ1-4	-	TRBV15	CATSTNTGQHNEKLFF	TGTGCCACCAGCACCAATACGGGACAGCATAATGAAAAACTGTTTTTT
TRBD1	TRBJ1-6	-	TRBV4-2	CASSQETGGVDSPLHF	TGTGCCAGCAGCCAGGAAACAGGGGGCGTTGACTCACCCCTCCACTTT
-	TRBJ2-3	-	TRBV6-4	CASSDSGGVGTDTQYF	TGTGCCAGCAGTGACTCAGGGGGGGTCGGCACAGATACGCAGTATTTT
TRBD1	TRBJ2-2	-	TRBV30	CAYTTGTGHTGELFF	TGTGCCTACACTACCGGGACAGGGCACACCGGGGAGCTGTTTTTT
TRBD1	TRBJ1-2	once	TRBV7-9	CASSPGQGGGYGYTF	TGTGCCAGCAGCCCCGGACAGGGGGGCGGCTATGGCTACACCTTC
TRBD2	TRBJ2-5	-	TRBV5-1	CASSQGLAMETQYF	TGCGCCAGCAGCCAAGGACTAGCGATGGAGACCCAGTACTTC
-	TRBJ2-2	-	TRBV4-2	CASSQDPGERSGELFF	TGTGCCAGCAGCCAAGATCCCGGGGAAAGGAGCGGGGAGCTGTTTTTT
-	TRBJ1-2	-	TRBV5-1	CASSLEQVYGYTF	TGCGCCAGCAGCTTGGAACAGGTCTATGGCTACACCTTC
-	TRBJ2-5	-	TRBV9	CASSPGGAQETQYF	TGTGCCAGCAGCCCAGGAGGGGCCCAAGAGACCCAGTACTTC
TRBD1	TRBJ1-1	-	TRBV29-1	CSVVPRTGLMNTEAFF	TGCAGCGTTGTTCCCCGGACAGGGCTCATGAACACTGAAGCTTTCTTT
TRBD1	TRBJ1-2	-	TRBV28	CASSFPRTGRDGYTF	TGTGCCAGCAGTTTCCCTCGGACAGGGAGGGATGGCTACACCTTC
TRBD1	TRBJ1-1	-	TRBV7-6	CASRRTGTSTEAFF	TGTGCCAGCAGACGGACAGGGACCTCCACTGAAGCTTTCTTT
-	TRBJ1-1	-	TRBV5-6	CASSPNYGYEAFF	TGTGCCAGCAGCCCTAACTACGGGTATGAAGCTTTCTTT
-	TRBJ1-1	-	TRBV29-1	CSVEWRGWRMNTEAFF	TGCAGCGTTGAATGGAGGGGTTGGAGGATGAACACTGAAGCTTTCTTT
-	TRBJ1-1	few	TRBV3-1/TRBV3-2	CASSPRSNTEAFF	TGTGCCAGCAGCCCCAGGTCGAACACTGAAGCTTTCTTT
-	TRBJ1-2	-	TRBV29-1	CSALTVYGYTF	TGCAGCGCCTTGACAGTCTATGGCTACACCTTC
TRBD1	TRBJ1-5	once	TRBV5-8	CASSLEGARQPQHF	TGTGCCAGCAGCTTGGAGGGGGCTCGACAGCCCCAGCATTTT
-	TRBJ1-4	-	TRBV24-1	CATSRQEGEKLFF	TGTGCCACCAGTCGGCAGGAGGGTGAAAAACTGTTTTTT
TRBD1	TRBJ2-1	-	TRBV6-6	CASSGRGTGVYNEQFF	TGTGCCAGCAGTGGACGGGGGACAGGGGTATACAATGAGCAGTTCTTC